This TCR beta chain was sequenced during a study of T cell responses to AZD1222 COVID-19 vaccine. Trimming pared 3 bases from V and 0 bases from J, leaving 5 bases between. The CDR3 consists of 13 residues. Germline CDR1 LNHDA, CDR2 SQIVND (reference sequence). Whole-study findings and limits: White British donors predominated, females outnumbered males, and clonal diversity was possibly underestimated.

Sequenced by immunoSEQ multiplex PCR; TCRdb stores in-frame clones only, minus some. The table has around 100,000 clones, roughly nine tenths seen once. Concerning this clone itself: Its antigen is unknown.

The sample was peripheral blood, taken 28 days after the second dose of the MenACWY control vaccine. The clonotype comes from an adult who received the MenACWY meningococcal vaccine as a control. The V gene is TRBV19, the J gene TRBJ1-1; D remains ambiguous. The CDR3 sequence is CASSMMVNTEAFF. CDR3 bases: TGTGCCAGTAGTATGATGGTGAACACTGAAGCTTTCTTT. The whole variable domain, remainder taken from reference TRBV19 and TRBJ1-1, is DGGITQSPKYLFRKEGQNVTLSCEQNLNHDAMYWYRQDPGQGLRLIYYSQIVNDFQKGDIAEGYSVSREKKESFPLTVTSAQKNPTAFYLCASSMMVNTEAFFGQGTRLTVV.